Each of the 19 T cell receptor beta chains below was sequenced from the same sample in a study of shared clonotypes between healthy human individuals. Produced via immunoSEQ multiplex PCR; TCRdb's table is partial and in-frame only. Of about 320,000 clones detected, 87% appear once; the ten largest clones hold about 17%. Sequencing used memory CD8+ T cells sorted from blood. Documented subset: CD45RO+ cells pooled with CCR7-negative TemRA cells. The receptor source for this set is a young man in good health.

V usage is TRBV9 and J usage is TRBJ1-1; D is possibly TRBD1 (5 bases). Germline V gives CDR1 SGDLS, CDR2 YYNGEE. Trimming stripped 0 bases from V and 1 base from J, with 10 bases between. The CDR3 is 15 amino acids. CDR3 coding DNA: TGTGCCAGCAGCGTAGCGTGGGACCCGAACACTGAAGCTTTCTTT. Amino acid sequence: CASSVAWDPNTEAFF.

V and J are TRBV29-1 and TRBJ1-2; TRBD1 might be the D (5 bases). V was clipped by 4 bases and J by 3 bases, with 18 bases between them. Germline V lookup: CDR1 SQVTM, CDR2 ANQGSEA. The CDR3 has 15 amino acids. This CDR3 reads CSVAGGSRADYGYTF. DNA of the CDR3: TGCAGCGTTGCGGGGGGTTCACGGGCCGACTATGGCTACACCTTC.

This clone has only a few counts. The V and J genes are TRBV7-2 and TRBJ2-7, with D tentatively TRBD1 (5 bases). V was clipped by 7 bases and J by 0 bases, with 10 bases between them. Germline V gene sequence: CDR1 SGHTA, CDR2 FQGNSA. CDR3 length equals 13 residues. This CDR3 reads CASMGQVSYEQYF. The CDR3 nucleotides are TGTGCCAGCATGGGGCAGGTCTCCTACGAGCAGTACTTC.

This sequence joins TRBV2 and TRBJ2-7; the D gene is possibly TRBD2 (5 bases). The CDR3 totals 12 residues. V lost 8 bases, J lost 0 bases, and 8 bases lay in between. Germline V gene lookup returns CDR1 SNHLY and CDR2 FYNNEI. In nucleotides, the CDR3 is TGTGCCAGCGGGGAGTACTCCTACGAGCAGTACTTC. This translates into CASGEYSYEQYF.

The CDR3 loop reads CASSLAPSLGYGYTF. CDR3 in DNA: TGTGCCAGCAGCTTAGCCCCCTCCTTAGGGTATGGCTACACCTTC. This chain connects TRBV27 to TRBJ1-2; D is unclear. The CDR3 is 15 amino acids. Trimming stripped 6 bases from V and 5 bases from J, with 19 bases between. CDR1 and CDR2 (germline): MNHEY, SMNVEV (reference sequence).

With regard to this clone: The junction departs from germline at one end; a sequencing error may be responsible. In the same sample, other DNA sequences code for this CDR3. CDR3: CASYDRGGGTEAFF. The CDR3 nucleotides read TGTGCCAGCTACGACAGGGGGGGTGGCACTGAAGCCTTCTTT. This chain uses TRBV13 with TRBJ1-1; 9 bases match TRBD1. CDR3 size: 14 residues. Germline V gives CDR1 PRHDT, CDR2 FYEKMQ (reference sequence). The whole variable domain, remainder taken from reference TRBV13 and TRBJ1-1, is AAGVIQSPRHLIKEKRETATLKCYPIPRHDTVYWYQQGPGQDPQFLISFYEKMQSDKGSIPDRFSAQQFSDYHSELNMSSLELGDSALYFCASYDRGGGTEAFFGQGTRLTVV.

This chain joins TRBV6-6 and TRBJ2-7; D may be TRBD2 (5 bases). Germline-derived CDR1 and CDR2 are MNHNY and SVGAGI (reference sequence). This CDR3 contains 13 residues. Trimming removed 6 bases at V and 3 bases at J, with 12 bases between. CDR3 bases: TGTGCCAGCAGGGAGGCGTTCGACTACGAGCAGTACTTC. Translation: CASREAFDYEQYF.

The J gene is TRBJ2-5, the V gene TRBV25-1; D is ambiguous. The CDR3 is 13 residues long. The germline V gene encodes CDR1 MGHDK and CDR2 SYGVNS. Between the trimmed V and J ends, which lost 1 base and 3 bases, there was a span of 6 bases. The chain's CDR3 is CASSEWAEETQYF. DNA of the CDR3: TGTGCCAGCAGTGAATGGGCAGAAGAGACCCAGTACTTC.

The chain joins TRBV7-6 to TRBJ2-7; 11 nucleotides agree with TRBD1. J lost 2 bases, V lost 3 bases, and 0 bases had no gene match. Germline-derived CDR1 and CDR2 are SGHVS and FNYEAQ. This CDR3 spans 14 amino acids. CDR3 amino acids: CASSLDRGPYEQYF. The DNA for the CDR3 is TGTGCCAGCAGCTTGGACAGGGGGCCCTACGAGCAGTACTTC.

The CDR3 reads CASSDVREEYSYEQYF. The CDR3 nucleotides are TGTGCCAGCAGCGACGTCAGGGAAGAGTATAGCTACGAGCAGTACTTC. The chain links TRBV6-6 to TRBJ2-7; a weak D match, TRBD1 (5 bases). The CDR3 contains 16 residues. Germline CDR1 MNHNY, CDR2 SVGAGI (reference sequence). V was shortened by 6 bases and J by 3 bases, with 21 bases between the two germline ends.

The J gene is TRBJ2-3, the V gene TRBV11-2, with D possibly matching TRBD2 (6 bases). The CDR3 consists of 13 residues. V was cut by 4 bases and J by 7 bases, with 12 bases left in between. Per the germline V gene, CDR1 is SGHAT and CDR2 is FQNNGV. Here the CDR3 reads CASSSPDYNTQYF. For the CDR3, the DNA is TGTGCCAGCAGCTCCCCGGACTATAATACGCAGTATTTT.

The CDR3 DNA reads as TGCGCCAGCAGCCCCCCTCTTCAGGACGAGCAGTACTTC. This translates into CASSPPLQDEQYF. This rearrangement joins TRBV5-1 to TRBJ2-7; D not resolved. V dropped 4 bases and J dropped 5 bases, with 13 bases sitting between them. CDR1 and CDR2 (germline): SGHRS, YFSETQ. The CDR3 loop spans 13 amino acids.

The chain carries TRBV5-4 and TRBJ2-2, with D perhaps TRBD1 (6 bases). The V gene's germline CDR1 is SGHNT and CDR2 YYREEE (reference sequence). There are 13 residues in the CDR3. Trimming shortened V by 4 bases and J by 9 bases, and 13 bases separated the two germline ends. The CDR3 DNA is TGTGCCAGCAGCAAACAGGACAGCCGGGAGCTGTTTTTT. It specifies CASSKQDSRELFF. Full variable domain (missing parts from reference TRBV5-4 and TRBJ2-2): ETGVTQSPTHLIKTRGQQVTLRCSSQSGHNTVSWYQQALGQGPQFIFQYYREEENGRGNFPPRFSGLQFPNYSSELNVNALELDDSALYLCASSKQDSRELFFGEGSRLTVL.

The rearrangement uses TRBV4-1 and TRBJ2-1; no reliable D call. Germline V gives CDR1 MGHRA, CDR2 YSYEKL. The CDR3 is 14 amino acids. The ends were cut back, 0 bases at V and 3 bases at J, with 6 bases in the middle. CDR3: CASSQEKNYNEQFF. Written as DNA, the CDR3 is TGCGCCAGCAGCCAAGAGAAGAACTACAATGAGCAGTTCTTC.

The chain is built from TRBV6-5 and TRBJ2-7; 7 positions agree with TRBD1. V shed 6 bases and J 3 bases; nucleotides not matched to a gene: 11. Germline CDR1 MNHEY, CDR2 SVGAGI. The CDR3 runs to 15 residues. The CDR3 is CASSPSVGQDYEQYF. CDR3 bases: TGTGCCAGCAGCCCCTCCGTCGGACAGGACTACGAGCAGTACTTC.

The genes are TRBV6-6 and TRBJ2-7; 7 bases map to TRBD1. Germline CDR1 and CDR2: MNHNY and SVGAGI (reference sequence). The CDR3 covers 15 residues. With 0 bases clipped from V and 0 bases from J, the junction kept 2 bases outside the gene matches. CDR3 loop: CASSYSTGSSYEQYF. In nucleotides, the CDR3 is TGTGCCAGCAGTTACTCGACAGGGAGCTCCTACGAGCAGTACTTC.

This clone was seen just once. The V call is TRBV5-1, the J call TRBJ2-5, with D tentatively TRBD1 (6 bases). There are 16 residues in the CDR3. Germline CDR1 is SGHRS and CDR2 is YFSETQ. Trimming took 2 bases from V and 1 from J, leaving 15 bases between them. The CDR3 is CASSFGTRGLQETQYF. CDR3 DNA: TGCGCCAGCAGCTTTGGGACCAGGGGCCTCCAAGAGACCCAGTACTTC.

In DNA form, the CDR3 reads TGTGCCAGTAGTGGAGAACCGATTTATGGCTACACCTTC. Its protein product is CASSGEPIYGYTF. The rearrangement uses TRBV19 and TRBJ1-2; no definite D call. V lost 5 bases and J 5 bases, leaving 12 bases between the germline ends. The length of the CDR3 is 13 residues. Germline CDR1 is LNHDA and CDR2 is SQIVND (reference sequence).

V and J are TRBV7-6 and TRBJ2-7; D uncertain. This CDR3 comprises 13 residues. Germline-derived CDR1 and CDR2 are SGHVS and FNYEAQ. Trimming took off 0 bases at V and 2 bases at J, with 5 bases between the two ends. CDR3 sequence reads: CASSLARPYEQYF. In nucleotides, the CDR3 is TGTGCCAGCAGCTTAGCCCGCCCCTACGAGCAGTACTTC.